The 23 T cell receptor beta chains below come from one sample, sequenced in a study of blood T cell repertoires in COVID-19. Using immunoSEQ multiplex PCR, the repertoire was profiled, and TCRdb retains in-frame clones only, with some absent. Here the sample spans 70,000 to 90,000 clones, approximately 81% being singletons. The sequenced sample consisted of peripheral blood. The receptors derive from an older woman with acute or convalescent COVID-19.

The rearrangement joins TRBV12-5 to TRBJ1-3; no clear D gene. V was trimmed by 7 bases and J by 2 bases, leaving 12 bases between them. The CDR3 consists of 14 residues. CDR1 LGHNT and CDR2 FRNRAP come from the germline V gene. CDR3 amino acids: CASAPLVPGNTIYF. CDR3 nucleotide sequence: TGTGCTAGTGCCCCTTTAGTCCCTGGAAACACCATATATTTT.

This chain links TRBV3-1 (or the pseudogene TRBV3-2) with TRBJ2-3; TRBD2 aligns across 8 bases. The CDR3 totals 16 residues. Germline-derived CDR1 and CDR2 are LGHDT and YNNKEL (reference sequence). Trimming cost V 0 bases and J 4 bases; bases outside gene matches: 6. The chain's CDR3 is CASSQDGGVKADTQYF. In DNA, the CDR3 is TGTGCCAGCAGCCAAGACGGGGGGGTAAAGGCAGATACGCAGTATTTT.

The chain combines TRBV9 with TRBJ2-2, with D perhaps TRBD1 (5 bases). The CDR3 is 17 residues long. CDR1 and CDR2 from the germline V gene are SGDLS and YYNGEE. V gave up 0 bases and J gave up 3 bases, with 15 bases separating them. CDR3 sequence (DNA): TGTGCCAGCAGCGTAGAGATGGGGCTGTCGTACACCGGGGAGCTGTTTTTT. Its protein product is CASSVEMGLSYTGELFF.

J is TRBJ1-1 and V is TRBV5-4; D uncertain. V lost 4 bases and J 2 bases, leaving 15 bases between the germline ends. Germline V gives CDR1 SGHNT, CDR2 YYREEE (reference sequence). The CDR3 runs to 15 residues. Here the CDR3 DNA reads TGTGCCAGCAGCACCCTGGAAGGAGCAAACACTGAAGCTTTCTTT. This gives the protein CASSTLEGANTEAFF.

The chain recombines TRBV5-5 with TRBJ1-3; TRBD1 is a possible D gene (5 bases). V lost 5 bases, J lost 2 bases, and 8 bases lay in between. This CDR3 has 13 residues. Germline V gene data show CDR1 as SGHKS and CDR2 as YYEKEE (reference sequence). Here the CDR3 DNA reads TGTGCCAGCAGTAGGGGCCCTGGAAACACCATATATTTT. Residues: CASSRGPGNTIYF.

The chain has TRBV11-3 and TRBJ2-5, with D possibly being TRBD2 (6 bases). This CDR3 spans 15 amino acids. From germline, CDR1 is SGHNT and CDR2 YENEEA. Deletions cut 5 bases from V and 1 base from J, with 14 bases between. The DNA of the CDR3 is TGTGCCAGCAGCCCCGGCGGAGGGGCCCAAGAGACCCAGTACTTC. Its protein is CASSPGGGAQETQYF.

The CDR3 nucleotides are TGTGCCAGCAGGGTTGCGGGAGGGGGCGTCTACAATGAGCAGTTCTTC. Encoded protein: CASRVAGGGVYNEQFF. The chain combines TRBV7-9 with TRBJ2-1, with TRBD2 matching over 9 bases. V trimming: 6 bases; J trimming: 3 bases; junction bases outside the gene matches: 9. The germline gives CDR1 SEHNR, CDR2 FQNEAQ (reference sequence). The CDR3 length is 16 residues.

This chain connects TRBV25-1 to TRBJ2-2, with D uncertain. Germline values: CDR1 MGHDK, CDR2 SYGVNS. This CDR3 contains 10 residues. The V end lost 3 bases, the J end lost 10 bases, and 3 bases lay between the germline ends. CDR3 sequence reads: CASSDVELFF. The CDR3 DNA sequence: TGTGCCAGCAGTGACGTGGAGCTGTTTTTT.

The count of this clone is one. V is TRBV7-2 and J is TRBJ2-7, with TRBD2 matching 12 bases. Germline CDR1 SGHTA, CDR2 FQGNSA. This CDR3 is built from 15 residues. V was clipped by 3 bases and J by 2 bases; unmatched bases: 2. The CDR3 is CASSLTSGGTYEQYF. In DNA form, the CDR3 reads TGTGCCAGCAGCTTGACTAGCGGGGGCACCTACGAGCAGTACTTC.

This chain uses TRBV5-1 with TRBJ2-1; 11 positions match TRBD1. This CDR3 is built from 16 residues. With V trimmed by 2 bases and J by 6 bases, 7 bases remained unmatched. Germline V lookup: CDR1 SGHRS, CDR2 YFSETQ. The CDR3 DNA follows: TGCGCCAGCAGCTTCTTCGGGACAGGGGGTTCCAATGAGCAGTTCTTC. Residues: CASSFFGTGGSNEQFF.

The chain employs TRBV19 and TRBJ1-6, with D unresolved. This CDR3 has 12 amino acids. The V end was cut by 10 bases, the J end by 3 bases, with 7 bases between. Germline CDR1 and CDR2: LNHDA and SQIVND (reference sequence). The CDR3, as DNA: TGTGCCACCAACAGCTATAATTCACCCCTCCACTTT. It translates to CATNSYNSPLHF.

The J gene is TRBJ1-4, the V gene TRBV27; 7 bases are a match to TRBD1. Germline CDR1 reads MNHEY; CDR2 reads SMNVEV (reference sequence). Unmatched junction bases numbered 9, after V lost 4 bases and J lost 4 bases. The CDR3 loop spans 16 amino acids. Here the CDR3 DNA reads TGTGCCAGCAGTTCCTACTCCGGGACAGTTAATGAAAAACTGTTTTTT. Its translation is CASSSYSGTVNEKLFF.

The genes are TRBV7-9 and TRBJ2-3; TRBD1 matches 10 bases. Germline-derived CDR1 and CDR2 are SEHNR and FQNEAQ (reference sequence). The junction had 5 bases not matched to a gene; V was cut back by 5 bases and J by 3 bases. The CDR3 spans 15 residues. Here the CDR3 reads CASSPGQGRTDTQYF. CDR3 nucleotides: TGTGCCAGCAGCCCGGGACAGGGGAGAACAGATACGCAGTATTTT.

At least ten counts were recorded for this clone. This CDR3 is CSVDRTGLNTEAFF. CDR3 in DNA: TGCAGCGTTGATCGGACAGGGTTGAACACTGAAGCTTTCTTT. The chain combines TRBV29-1 with TRBJ1-1, with 8 bases matching TRBD1. Germline-derived CDR1 and CDR2 are SQVTM and ANQGSEA. This CDR3 comprises 14 residues. The V segment lost 3 bases and the J segment 0 bases; nucleotides outside the gene matches: 3. Together with reference TRBV29-1 and TRBJ1-1, the CDR3 gives the full variable domain: SAVISQKPSRDICQRGTSLTIQCQVDSQVTMMFWYRQQPGQSLTLIATANQGSEATYESGFVIDKFPISRPNLTFSTLTVSNMSPEDSSIYLCSVDRTGLNTEAFFGQGTRLTVV.

The V call is TRBV6-6, the J call TRBJ1-1, with D possibly being TRBD1 (5 bases). Germline CDR1 is MNHNY and CDR2 is SVGAGI (reference sequence). The CDR3 length is 13 residues. The V and J ends lost 8 bases and 4 bases respectively, with 14 bases between them. DNA for the CDR3: TGTGCCAGCGGAGCGCTCGGGGGCACTGAAGCTTTCTTT. Translation gives CASGALGGTEAFF.

V and J are TRBV19 and TRBJ2-5; no firm D call. Trimming took 1 base from V and 1 from J, leaving 4 bases between them. Germline V gives CDR1 LNHDA, CDR2 SQIVND (reference sequence). CDR3 length: 13 amino acids. CDR3 residues: CASSIAGQETQYF. The CDR3, as DNA: TGTGCCAGTAGTATAGCCGGCCAAGAGACCCAGTACTTC.

This clone showed up just a few times. The chain recombines TRBV30 with TRBJ2-1; 11 bases are shared with TRBD2. The CDR3 contains 14 residues. V shed 0 bases and J 7 bases; nucleotides not matched to a gene: 2. Germline CDR1 is GTSNPN and CDR2 is SVGIG (reference sequence). The DNA of the CDR3 is TGTGCCTGGAGTGTAGCTAGCGGGGGGAATGAGCAGTTCTTC. Residues: CAWSVASGGNEQFF.

This chain connects TRBV7-2 to TRBJ2-5; 9 nucleotides match TRBD1. After removal of 5 bases from V and 2 bases from J, the junction contained 3 bases not matched to a gene. CDR1 and CDR2 (germline): SGHTA, FQGNSA. This CDR3 has 14 residues. CDR3 region: CASSRGQGQETQYF. The CDR3 DNA reads as TGTGCCAGCAGCCGGGGACAGGGACAAGAGACCCAGTACTTC.

The rearrangement joins TRBV21-1 to TRBJ1-4; TRBD1, the D gene given by the table, was not confirmed from the DNA. TRBV21-1 is marked as a pseudogene. CDR3 length equals 18 residues. Written as DNA, the CDR3 is TGTGCCAGCAGCAGTGGGGAGGGAGCACAGGGGGACGGAGAAAAACTGTTTTTT. It specifies CASSSGEGAQGDGEKLFF.

Many counts were recorded for this clone. The chain is built from TRBV7-8 and TRBJ1-2; no clear D. Germline loops: CDR1 SGHVS, CDR2 FQNEAQ. The CDR3 is 13 amino acids. V was shortened by 2 bases and J by 4 bases, with 8 bases between the two germline ends. The CDR3, as DNA: TGTGCCAGCAGCTTACCGGGGATCTATGGCTACACCTTC. Its translation is CASSLPGIYGYTF.

The rearrangement uses TRBV5-1 and TRBJ2-5, with TRBD1 matching 10 bases. The germline gives CDR1 SGHRS, CDR2 YFSETQ. This CDR3 contains 15 residues. With 4 bases clipped from V and 5 bases from J, the junction kept 8 bases outside the gene matches. The CDR3 sequence is CASSPVTGGDETQYF. CDR3 DNA sequence: TGCGCCAGCAGCCCAGTGACAGGGGGCGACGAGACCCAGTACTTC.

This rearrangement joins TRBV6-6 to TRBJ1-3, with D hard to call. Trimming left V 7 bases short and J 0 bases short, with 10 bases between. The germline V gene encodes CDR1 MNHNY and CDR2 SVGAGI (reference sequence). This CDR3 is 14 amino acids long. The CDR3 is CASILGPSGNTIYF. DNA of the CDR3: TGTGCCAGCATCCTTGGGCCCTCTGGAAACACCATATATTTT.

The chain uses TRBV6-5 and TRBJ1-1; possibly TRBD1 for D (6 bases). Germline assignment: CDR1 MNHEY and CDR2 SVGAGI. This CDR3 has 13 residues. Trimming took off 7 bases at V and 4 bases at J, with 13 bases between the two ends. CDR3 loop: CASTNRVSTEAFF. DNA for the CDR3: TGTGCCAGCACTAACAGGGTTTCCACTGAAGCTTTCTTT.